The clone carrying this T cell receptor (beta chain) was counted ten times or more. This sample was taken from a study of T cells in Graves' hyperthyroidism and ophthalmopathy. V was clipped by 3 bases and J by 0 bases, with 9 bases between them. The length of the CDR3 is 15 residues. Germline CDR1 is LGHDT and CDR2 is YNNKEL (reference sequence). TCR beta CDR3 sequences were amplified from RNA transcripts. When the TCR CDR3 underwent first-round RT-PCR, the HTBI primer set was used. TCRdb re-derived calls from the multiplex PCR reads in MiXCR, one entry per CDR3 protein. Among 100,000 to 140,000 distinct CDR3 sequences listed, about 15% were seen once.

The chain employs TRBV3-1 and TRBJ2-1; D unclear. The TCR was taken from a woman aged 45-65 years with Graves' hyperthyroidism. Sequenced input: blood. The CDR3 DNA sequence: TGTGCCAGCAGCCACGACGCCAGCTCCTACAATGAGCAGTTCTTC. This gives the protein CASSHDASSYNEQFF.